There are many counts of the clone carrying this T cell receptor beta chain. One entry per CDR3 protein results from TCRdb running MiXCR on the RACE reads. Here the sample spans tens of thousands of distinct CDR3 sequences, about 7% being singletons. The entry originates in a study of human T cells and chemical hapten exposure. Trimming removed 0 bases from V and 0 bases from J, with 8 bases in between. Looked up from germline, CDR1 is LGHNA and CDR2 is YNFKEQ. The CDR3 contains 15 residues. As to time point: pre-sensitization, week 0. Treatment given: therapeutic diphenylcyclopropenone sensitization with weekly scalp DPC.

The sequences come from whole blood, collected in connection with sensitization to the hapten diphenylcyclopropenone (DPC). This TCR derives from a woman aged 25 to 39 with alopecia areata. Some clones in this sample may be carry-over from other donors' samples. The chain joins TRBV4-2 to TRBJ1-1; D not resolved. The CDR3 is CASSQDPGMNTEAFF. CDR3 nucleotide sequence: TGTGCCAGCAGCCAAGATCCAGGAATGAACACTGAAGCTTTCTTT.